This TCR beta chain was captured by sequencing in a study of blood T cell repertoires in COVID-19. Across the whole study: COVID-19 samples collected from the United States, Italy and Spain covered acute and convalescent phases. PBMCs, B-cell-depleted T cells, or T cells provided the cDNA or gDNA that made up the material.

CDR1 is MDHEN, CDR2 SYDVKM, per germline. With 7 bases removed from V and 7 bases from J, the gap between germline ends came to 20 bases. This CDR3 region has 14 residues. In this sample, this clone turned up once. Original handling: The authors estimated nucleated cell counts from reference gene primer amplification. Some clones are missing from TCRdb's copy, which holds only in-frame ones; the method was immunoSEQ multiplex PCR. The D gene and trimming were derived from the DNA, and the V and J assignments and clone size from that table. The sample yields approximately 250,000 clones, 65% to 90% seen once. Seattle patient enrollment occurred during active infection, with longitudinal follow-up thereafter.

Source material: peripheral blood. V is TRBV28 and J is TRBJ2-7; weak D call: TRBD1 (5 bases). This clonotype was sampled from a woman in her seventies with COVID-19, enrolled during active disease. CDR3 coding DNA: TGTGCCAGCACCGTCCCCAGGGCCGTAGGGGAGCAGTACTTC. Amino acids: CASTVPRAVGEQYF.